The 26 T cell receptor beta chains below come from one sample, sequenced in a study of blood T cell repertoires in COVID-19 (dated by TCRdb to the early 2020s). The library came from the immunoSEQ multiplex PCR assay. TCRdb took over this immuneACCESS table, retaining in-frame rearrangements with V and J assigned. Such tables are incomplete; in checked studies, under half of the missing clones stem from an unresolved V gene, and the remainder is unexplained. The sample records about 120,000 clones, less than 90% of which are singletons. The leading ten clones occupy 9.5% to 13% of the sample. Sample: peripheral blood. These receptors were obtained from a man older than 75 with acute or convalescent COVID-19.

The rearrangement links TRBV11-3 to TRBJ1-1; D remains ambiguous. V lost 3 bases and J lost 6, with 8 bases in between. The CDR3 totals 12 residues. Germline loops: CDR1 SGHNT, CDR2 YENEEA. The CDR3 loop reads CASSFQAAEAFF. CDR3 DNA sequence: TGTGCCAGCAGCTTTCAGGCAGCTGAAGCTTTCTTT.

The chain couples TRBV5-1 to TRBJ2-3; TRBD1 matches at 7 bases. Trimming cost V 4 bases and J 6 bases; bases outside gene matches: 11. The CDR3 consists of 15 residues. Germline values: CDR1 SGHRS, CDR2 YFSETQ. The CDR3 DNA sequence: TGCGCCAGCAGCCTAAACTACAGGGGACCGGATACGCAGTATTTT. This gives the protein CASSLNYRGPDTQYF.

The rearrangement links TRBV7-2 to TRBJ2-3; perhaps TRBD1 as D (6 bases). This CDR3 has 14 amino acids. Trimming took off 5 bases at V and 6 bases at J, with 15 bases between the two ends. Per germline, CDR1 SGHTA and CDR2 FQGNSA. DNA of the CDR3: TGTGCCAGCAGCGCCGGACAGATAACGGATACGCAGTATTTT. Translation gives CASSAGQITDTQYF.

This chain joins TRBV6-5 and TRBJ1-2, with D maybe TRBD1 (5 bases). Trimming cost V 2 bases and J 8 bases, with 12 bases left between them. The CDR3 totals 13 residues. Germline CDR1 MNHEY, CDR2 SVGAGI. This chain's CDR3 is CASSYGQGWGYTF. Here the CDR3 DNA reads TGTGCCAGCAGTTACGGTCAGGGATGGGGCTACACCTTC.

J is TRBJ1-2 and V is TRBV19, with D unclear. Germline V gene sequence: CDR1 LNHDA, CDR2 SQIVND (reference sequence). Trimming removed 8 bases at V and 2 bases at J, with 12 bases between. This CDR3 has 13 amino acids. In nucleotides, the CDR3 is TGTGCCAGTGGGCGGGATTCGAACTATGGCTACACCTTC. It yields the protein CASGRDSNYGYTF.

V gene TRBV5-1 combines with J gene TRBJ2-3, with unresolved D. The CDR3 is made up of 12 amino acids. CDR1 is SGHRS, CDR2 YFSETQ, per germline. Between the trimmed V and J ends, which lost 6 bases and 4 bases, there was a span of 9 bases. The CDR3 nucleotides are TGCGCCAGCATTGGCCTTGCAGATACGCAGTATTTT. Residues: CASIGLADTQYF.

The chain has TRBV5-1 and TRBJ1-4; 8 bases map to TRBD1. The CDR3 is 14 amino acids. CDR1 SGHRS and CDR2 YFSETQ come from the germline V gene. J lost 7 bases, V lost 5 bases, and 7 bases had no gene match. The CDR3 loop reads CASSINRGSEKLFF. CDR3 in DNA: TGCGCCAGCAGTATTAACAGGGGGTCTGAAAAACTGTTTTTT.

This sequence joins TRBV5-1 and TRBJ2-3; D is possibly TRBD2 (5 bases). The CDR3 has 16 residues. Trimming stripped 0 bases from V and 3 bases from J, with 14 bases between. From germline, CDR1 is SGHRS and CDR2 YFSETQ. The CDR3 region is CASSLAPVTSTDTQYF. The CDR3, as DNA: TGCGCCAGCAGCTTGGCCCCGGTTACTAGTACAGATACGCAGTATTTT.

The rearrangement uses TRBV6-2 or TRBV6-3 and TRBJ2-3; 7 bases are shared with TRBD2. CDR3 size: 19 residues. Germline V gene data show CDR1 as MNHEY and CDR2 as SVGEGT. After removal of 0 bases from V and 2 bases from J, the junction contained 14 bases not matched to a gene. CDR3 amino acids: CASSYSTSGAFMHTDTQYF. For the CDR3, the DNA is TGTGCCAGCAGTTACTCGACCAGCGGGGCTTTTATGCACACAGATACGCAGTATTTT.

This chain uses TRBV9 with TRBJ1-6; tentative D call: TRBD1 (5 bases). The ends were cut back, 4 bases at V and 9 bases at J, with 20 bases in the middle. The CDR3 contains 16 residues. Germline V lookup: CDR1 SGDLS, CDR2 YYNGEE. CDR3 sequence: CASSPWDLAVGSPLHF. The CDR3 coding sequence is TGTGCCAGCAGCCCCTGGGACTTGGCCGTGGGTTCACCCCTCCACTTT.

This chain uses TRBV6-1 with TRBJ2-5; TRBD1 matches at 10 bases. J was trimmed by 7 bases and V by 3 bases; bases with no gene match: 11. This CDR3 is built from 16 residues. Germline-derived CDR1 and CDR2 are MNHNS and SASEGT. CDR3 amino acids: CASSDIGTGALGTQYF. Written as DNA, the CDR3 is TGTGCCAGCAGTGACATAGGGACAGGGGCCCTGGGGACCCAGTACTTC.

The genes are TRBV5-4 and TRBJ1-2; TRBD1 aligns across 11 bases. Germline V CDR1 and CDR2: SGHNT, YYREEE (reference sequence). The CDR3 has 15 residues. The V gene end was trimmed by 3 bases and the J gene end by 6 bases; junction bases not matched to a gene: 7. CDR3 amino acids: CASSSGDRGIDGYTF. The CDR3 DNA reads TGTGCCAGCAGCTCCGGGGACAGGGGGATAGATGGCTACACCTTC. The variable domain in full, completed from reference TRBV5-4 and TRBJ1-2, reads ETGVTQSPTHLIKTRGQQVTLRCSSQSGHNTVSWYQQALGQGPQFIFQYYREEENGRGNFPPRFSGLQFPNYSSELNVNALELDDSALYLCASSSGDRGIDGYTFGSGTRLTVV.

This clone was found once. The CDR3 spells CASSTSDTEAFF. The CDR3, as DNA: TGCGCCAGCTCCACTTCCGACACTGAAGCTTTCTTT. J is TRBJ1-1 and V is TRBV5-1; D gene ambiguous. Germline V gene sequence: CDR1 SGHRS, CDR2 YFSETQ. The CDR3 totals 12 residues. V was shortened by 7 bases and J by 3 bases, with 10 bases between the two germline ends.

The chain is built from TRBV27 and TRBJ1-3, with D unclear. This CDR3 spans 13 amino acids. Deletions cut 3 bases from V and 1 base from J, with 4 bases between. Germline CDR1 is MNHEY and CDR2 is SMNVEV (reference sequence). CDR3 nucleotide sequence: TGTGCCAGCAGTTTCAGGTCTGGAAACACCATATATTTT. Its protein is CASSFRSGNTIYF.

The chain recombines TRBV3-1 (or the pseudogene TRBV3-2) with TRBJ2-7; D is possibly TRBD1 (5 bases). Trimming pared 1 base from V and 5 bases from J, leaving 9 bases between. The CDR3 consists of 13 residues. Per the germline V gene, CDR1 is LGHDT and CDR2 is YNNKEL (reference sequence). The CDR3 nucleotides read TGTGCCAGCAGCCAAGGGGCAGGGCACGAGCAGTACTTC. This translates into CASSQGAGHEQYF.

The V call is TRBV27, the J call TRBJ1-5; perhaps TRBD1 as D (5 bases). The CDR3 is 14 residues long. The ends were cut back, 3 bases at V and 1 base at J, with 7 bases in the middle. The germline V gene encodes CDR1 MNHEY and CDR2 SMNVEV (reference sequence). This CDR3 is CASSLGRSNQPQHF. DNA of the CDR3: TGTGCCAGCAGTTTGGGGCGGAGCAATCAGCCCCAGCATTTT.

This rearrangement joins TRBV24-1 to TRBJ1-5; no clear D gene. The germline CDR1 and CDR2 sequences are KGHDR and SFDVKD. This CDR3 has 12 residues. V was clipped by 2 bases and J by 11 bases, with 9 bases between them. The CDR3 reads CATSDSKGAQHF. DNA of the CDR3: TGTGCCACCAGTGATTCTAAAGGAGCCCAGCATTTT.

The genes are TRBV7-6 and TRBJ1-5; perhaps TRBD1 as D (5 bases). The CDR3 has 15 amino acids. The germline V gene has CDR1 SGHVS and CDR2 FNYEAQ. With 0 bases removed from V and 3 bases from J, the gap between germline ends came to 9 bases. The CDR3 DNA reads as TGTGCCAGCAGCTTAGCGCCAGGGTACAATCAGCCCCAGCATTTT. It yields the protein CASSLAPGYNQPQHF.

The chain employs TRBV18 and TRBJ1-2; tentatively, D is TRBD1 (6 bases). CDR3 size: 14 residues. Trimming removed 5 bases from V and 3 bases from J, with 13 bases in between. Germline loops: CDR1 KGHSH, CDR2 LQKENI. CDR3 in DNA: TGTGCCAGCTCATCCACAGGGTCGGACTATGGCTACACCTTC. Its protein is CASSSTGSDYGYTF.

V gene TRBV7-8 combines with J gene TRBJ1-4; D remains ambiguous. This CDR3 region has 12 residues. The germline V and J ends were trimmed by 1 base and 7 bases, with 4 bases remaining between them. CDR1 is SGHVS, CDR2 FQNEAQ, per germline. Here the CDR3 DNA reads TGTGCCAGCAGCTTAGTGCGTGAAAAACTGTTTTTT. It translates to CASSLVREKLFF. The whole variable domain, remainder taken from reference TRBV7-8 and TRBJ1-4, is GAGVSQSPRYKVAKRGQDVALRCDPISGHVSLFWYQQALGQGPEFLTYFQNEAQLDKSGLPSDRFFAERPEGSVSTLKIQRTQQEDSAVYLCASSLVREKLFFGSGTQLSVL.

The chain combines TRBV7-2 with TRBJ2-7, with TRBD1 matching over 8 bases. Per germline, CDR1 SGHTA and CDR2 FQGNSA. The V and J ends lost 5 bases and 7 bases, in that order; junction bases with no gene match: 10. The CDR3 is 14 residues long. CDR3 protein: CASSADRGGREQYF. The DNA for the CDR3 is TGTGCCAGCAGCGCCGACAGGGGCGGAAGGGAGCAGTACTTC.

The V call is TRBV28, the J call TRBJ1-1; D remains ambiguous. V was clipped by 4 bases and J by 0 bases, with 6 bases between them. CDR1 MDHEN and CDR2 SYDVKM come from the germline V gene. CDR3 length: 13 amino acids. CDR3 bases: TGTGCCAGCAGTTCACAGATGAACACTGAAGCTTTCTTT. It specifies CASSSQMNTEAFF.

The gene calls are TRBV11-1 and TRBJ2-2; D is possibly TRBD1 (6 bases). Trimming shortened V by 7 bases and J by 2 bases, and 8 bases separated the two germline ends. The V gene's germline CDR1 is SGHAT and CDR2 FQDESV (reference sequence). The CDR3 has 13 amino acids. CDR3 sequence reads: CASTGVNTGELFF. The CDR3 region has the DNA TGTGCCAGCACAGGGGTCAACACCGGGGAGCTGTTTTTT.

The chain employs TRBV5-6 and TRBJ1-1; possible D gene TRBD1, 5 bases. CDR1 and CDR2 from the germline V gene are SGHDT and YYEEEE. V gave up 7 bases and J gave up 2 bases, with 18 bases separating them. This CDR3 comprises 15 residues. The CDR3 sequence: CASYRTRATNTEAFF. DNA for the CDR3: TGTGCCAGCTATCGAACCAGGGCAACAAACACTGAAGCTTTCTTT.

This rearrangement joins TRBV7-7 to TRBJ2-1; a possible D gene is TRBD2 (5 bases). There are 16 residues in the CDR3. From germline, CDR1 is SSHAT and CDR2 FNYEAQ (reference sequence). Trimming took off 4 bases at V and 1 base at J, with 14 bases between the two ends. The CDR3, as DNA: TGTGCCAGCAGCTCCCGGCTGAGGGCTTCCTACAATGAGCAGTTCTTC. Translated: CASSSRLRASYNEQFF.

This chain uses TRBV18 with TRBJ1-2; TRBD1 aligns across 11 bases. Germline trimming cut 2 bases from V and 3 bases from J; bases unmatched to any gene: 8. The CDR3 totals 17 residues. CDR1 KGHSH and CDR2 LQKENI come from the germline V gene. The CDR3 is CASSPYGQGASDYGYTF. CDR3 nucleotide sequence: TGTGCCAGCTCACCATACGGACAGGGGGCTAGCGACTATGGCTACACCTTC.